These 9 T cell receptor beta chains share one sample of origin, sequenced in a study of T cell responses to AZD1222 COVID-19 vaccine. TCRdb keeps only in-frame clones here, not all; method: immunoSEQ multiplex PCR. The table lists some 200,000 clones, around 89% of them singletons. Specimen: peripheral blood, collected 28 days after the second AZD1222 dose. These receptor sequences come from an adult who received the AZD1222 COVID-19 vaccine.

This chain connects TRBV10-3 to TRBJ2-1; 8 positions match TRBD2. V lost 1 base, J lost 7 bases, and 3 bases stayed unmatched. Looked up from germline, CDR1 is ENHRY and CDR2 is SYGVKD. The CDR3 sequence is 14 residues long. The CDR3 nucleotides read TGTGCCATCAGTGAGTGGGGACTAGAGAATGAGCAGTTCTTC. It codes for CAISEWGLENEQFF.

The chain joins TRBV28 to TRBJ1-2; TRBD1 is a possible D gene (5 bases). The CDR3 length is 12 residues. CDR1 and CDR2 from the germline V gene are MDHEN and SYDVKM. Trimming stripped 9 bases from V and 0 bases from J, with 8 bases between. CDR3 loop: CASRQSNYGYTF. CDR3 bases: TGTGCCAGTAGACAGTCTAACTATGGCTACACCTTC.

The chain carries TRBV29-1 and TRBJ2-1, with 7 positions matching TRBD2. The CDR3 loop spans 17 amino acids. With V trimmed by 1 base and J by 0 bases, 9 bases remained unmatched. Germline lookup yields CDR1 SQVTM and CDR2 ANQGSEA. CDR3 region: CSVEGGVAGISYNEQFF. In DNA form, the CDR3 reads TGCAGCGTTGAAGGCGGGGTAGCGGGTATCTCCTACAATGAGCAGTTCTTC.

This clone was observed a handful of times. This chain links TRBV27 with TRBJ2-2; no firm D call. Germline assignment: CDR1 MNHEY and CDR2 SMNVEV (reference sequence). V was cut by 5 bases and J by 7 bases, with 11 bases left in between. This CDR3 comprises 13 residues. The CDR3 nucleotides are TGTGCCAGCAGTCCGACCAGTAGCGGGGAGCTGTTTTTT. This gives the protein CASSPTSSGELFF.

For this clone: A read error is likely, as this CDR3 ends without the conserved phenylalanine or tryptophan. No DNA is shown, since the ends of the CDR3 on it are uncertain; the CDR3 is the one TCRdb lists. The CDR3 sequence: CASSEAQRSWGGI. The chain employs TRBV6-1 and TRBJ1-1. The CDR3 has 13 amino acids, counting both end residues. The germline gives CDR1 MNHNS, CDR2 SASEGT.

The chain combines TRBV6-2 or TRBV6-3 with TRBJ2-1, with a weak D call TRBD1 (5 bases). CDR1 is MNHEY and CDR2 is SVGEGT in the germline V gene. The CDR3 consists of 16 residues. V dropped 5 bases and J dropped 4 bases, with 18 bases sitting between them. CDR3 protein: CASSHRQLKTYNEQFF. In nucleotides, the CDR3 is TGTGCCAGCAGTCACCGACAGTTGAAAACGTACAATGAGCAGTTCTTC.

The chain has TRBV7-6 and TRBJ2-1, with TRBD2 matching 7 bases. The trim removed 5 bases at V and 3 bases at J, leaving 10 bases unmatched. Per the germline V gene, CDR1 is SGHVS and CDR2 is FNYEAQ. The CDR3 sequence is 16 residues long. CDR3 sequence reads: CASSPGGAGIYNEQFF. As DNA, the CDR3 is TGTGCCAGCAGCCCGGGGGGTGCGGGTATCTACAATGAGCAGTTCTTC.

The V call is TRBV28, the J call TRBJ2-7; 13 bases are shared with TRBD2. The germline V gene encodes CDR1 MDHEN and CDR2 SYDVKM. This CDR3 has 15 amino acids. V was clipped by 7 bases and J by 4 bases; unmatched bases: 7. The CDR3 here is CASNGVTSGRYEQYF. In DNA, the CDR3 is TGTGCCAGCAACGGGGTGACTAGCGGGAGGTACGAGCAGTACTTC. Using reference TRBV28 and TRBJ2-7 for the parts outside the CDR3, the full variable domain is DVKVTQSSRYLVKRTGEKVFLECVQDMDHENMFWYRQDPGLGLRLIYFSYDVKMKEKGDIPEGYSVSREKKERFSLILESASTNQTSMYLCASNGVTSGRYEQYFGPGTRLTVT.

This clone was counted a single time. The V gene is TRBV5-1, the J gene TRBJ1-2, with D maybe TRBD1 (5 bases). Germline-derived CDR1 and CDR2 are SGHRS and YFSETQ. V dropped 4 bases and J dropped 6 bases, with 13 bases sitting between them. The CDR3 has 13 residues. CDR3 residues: CASSPDTVDGYTF. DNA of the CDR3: TGCGCCAGCAGCCCGGACACGGTTGATGGCTACACCTTC.